This note documents a single TCR beta chain sequence. Patients picked for sequencing had shown CD8+CD57+ cell expansion detected by flow cytometry. This sample stems from a study of CD8+CD57+ T cells in acquired aplastic anemia. The trim removed 6 bases at V and 5 bases at J, leaving 5 bases unmatched. The germline gives CDR1 MGHRA, CDR2 YSYEKL. There are 13 residues in the CDR3. The study profiled TCR beta VDJ and CDR3 using genomic DNA as template. One entry per CDR3 protein results from TCRdb running MiXCR on the reads. The table shows 75,000 to 100,000 distinct CDR3 sequences, with around two thirds occurring only once.

The sequencing input was sorted CD4+, CD8+, or CD8+CD57+ T cells (not recorded which) from PBMCs. The receptor was isolated from a human donor with aplastic anemia. The chain links TRBV4-1 to TRBJ2-7; 9 bases line up with TRBD1. The chain's CDR3 is CASSGTGWNEQYF. CDR3 DNA: TGCGCCAGCAGTGGGACAGGGTGGAACGAGCAGTACTTC.